Listed here is a single TCR beta chain. Its antigen is currently unknown. The sample belongs to a study of identifying expanded T cells in peripheral blood. Broader study findings: Differentially abundant clones: roughly 1.3 between replicates, about 16 at around 14 days, 18 to 20 at four.

Per the germline V gene, CDR1 is SQVTM and CDR2 is ANQGSEA. The germline V and J ends were trimmed by 3 bases and 1 base, with 9 bases remaining between them. The CDR3 is 13 residues long. Sequenced by immunoSEQ multiplex PCR; TCRdb stores in-frame clones only, minus some. The table records some 78,000 clones, more than 75% of them present only once. The TCR originated in a person aged 18-70 years in good health. What was sequenced was blood. This chain connects TRBV29-1 to TRBJ1-1; D gene unclear. The CDR3 spells CSVDRTQNTEAFF. In nucleotides, the CDR3 is TGCAGCGTTGATAGGACCCAGAACACTGAAGCTTTCTTT.